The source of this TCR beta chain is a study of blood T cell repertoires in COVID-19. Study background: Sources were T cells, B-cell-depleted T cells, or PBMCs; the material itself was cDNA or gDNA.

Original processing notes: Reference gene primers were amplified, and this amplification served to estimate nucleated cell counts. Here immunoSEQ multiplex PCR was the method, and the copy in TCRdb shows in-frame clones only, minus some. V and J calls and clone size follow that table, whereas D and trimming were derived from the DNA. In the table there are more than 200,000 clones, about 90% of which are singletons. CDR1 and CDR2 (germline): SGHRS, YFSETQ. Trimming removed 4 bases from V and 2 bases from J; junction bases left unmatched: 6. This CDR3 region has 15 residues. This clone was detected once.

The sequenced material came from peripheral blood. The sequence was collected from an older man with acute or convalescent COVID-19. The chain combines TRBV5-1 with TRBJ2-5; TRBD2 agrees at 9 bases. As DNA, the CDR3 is TGCGCCAGCAGCGGTCTAGCGGGGATACAAGAGACCCAGTACTTC. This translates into CASSGLAGIQETQYF.